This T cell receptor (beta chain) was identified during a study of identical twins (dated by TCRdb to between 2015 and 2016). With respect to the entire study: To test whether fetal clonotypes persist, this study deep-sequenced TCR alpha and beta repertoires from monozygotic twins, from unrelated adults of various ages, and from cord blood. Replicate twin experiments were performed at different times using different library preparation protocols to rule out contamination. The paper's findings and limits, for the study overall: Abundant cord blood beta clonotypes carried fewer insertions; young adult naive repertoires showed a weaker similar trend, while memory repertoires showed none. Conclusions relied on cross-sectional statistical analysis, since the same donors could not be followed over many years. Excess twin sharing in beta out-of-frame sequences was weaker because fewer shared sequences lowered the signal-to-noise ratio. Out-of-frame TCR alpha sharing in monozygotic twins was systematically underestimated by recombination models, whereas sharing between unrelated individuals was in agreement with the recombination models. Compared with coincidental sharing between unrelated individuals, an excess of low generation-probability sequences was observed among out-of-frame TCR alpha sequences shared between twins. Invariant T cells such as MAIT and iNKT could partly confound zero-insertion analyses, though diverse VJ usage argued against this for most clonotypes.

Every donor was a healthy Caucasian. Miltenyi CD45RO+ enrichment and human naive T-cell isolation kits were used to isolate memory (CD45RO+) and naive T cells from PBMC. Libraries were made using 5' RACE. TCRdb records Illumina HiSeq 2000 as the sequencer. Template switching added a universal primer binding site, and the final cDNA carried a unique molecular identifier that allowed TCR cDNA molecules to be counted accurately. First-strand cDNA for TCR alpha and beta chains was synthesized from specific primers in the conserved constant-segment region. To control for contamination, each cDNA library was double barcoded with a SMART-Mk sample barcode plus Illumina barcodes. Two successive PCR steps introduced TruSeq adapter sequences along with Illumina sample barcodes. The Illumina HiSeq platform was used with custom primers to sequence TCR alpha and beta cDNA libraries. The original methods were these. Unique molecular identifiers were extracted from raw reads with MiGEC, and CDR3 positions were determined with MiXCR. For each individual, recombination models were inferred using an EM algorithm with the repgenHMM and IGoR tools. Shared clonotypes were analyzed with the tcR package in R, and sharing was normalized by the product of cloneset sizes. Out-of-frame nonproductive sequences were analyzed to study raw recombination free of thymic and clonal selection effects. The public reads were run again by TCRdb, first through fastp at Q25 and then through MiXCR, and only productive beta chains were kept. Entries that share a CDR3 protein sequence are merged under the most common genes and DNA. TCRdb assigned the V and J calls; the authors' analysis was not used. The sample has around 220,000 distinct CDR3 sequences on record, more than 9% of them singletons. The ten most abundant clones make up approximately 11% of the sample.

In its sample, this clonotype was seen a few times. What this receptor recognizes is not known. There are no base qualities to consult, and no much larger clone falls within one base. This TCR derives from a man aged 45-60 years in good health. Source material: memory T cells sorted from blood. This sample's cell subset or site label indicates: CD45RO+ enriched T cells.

The CDR3 reads as follows: CASSPGGSGRNYGYTF. The nucleotides are TGTGCCAGCAGCCCGGGGGGATCAGGGCGTAACTATGGCTACACCTTC. The receptor chain draws on TRBV7-8 and TRBJ1-2, with TRBD1 perhaps the D gene, on 5 matching bases. The CDR3 starts with the cysteine, ends with the phenylalanine, and has 16 residues. Only the CDR3 DNA stays, 48 bases, in frame from base 1. The germline V gene sets CDR1 to SGHVS and CDR2 to FQNEAQ. Cut back by 5 bases and 1 base, the V and J ends lie 17 bases apart.